This entry concerns a single TCR beta chain. Its antigen is unidentified. The same CDR3 also results from other DNA sequences found in this sample. The data are from a study of human versus mouse CDR3 diversity and MHC coevolution. Sequenced by immunoSEQ multiplex PCR; TCRdb stores in-frame clones only, minus some. The table has roughly 86,000 clones, roughly 95% seen once. Cells were CD45RO-negative CD62L-positive naive CD4 T cells sorted from PBMCs. Whole-study findings and limits: Humans had the largest estimated TCR beta repertoire, 1.5 million to 2 million clonotypes. Human CDR3s averaged more deletions and insertions than mouse CDR3s.

Germline assignment: CDR1 SGHRS and CDR2 YFSETQ. The CDR3 sequence is 18 residues long. V gave up 3 bases and J gave up 0 bases; unmatched junction bases: 8. The sequence was collected from a person aged 30-70 years in good health. What was sequenced was naive CD4+ T cells from blood. Described subset: CD45RO-negative CD62L-positive naive CD4 T cells. The rearrangement uses TRBV5-1 and TRBJ2-7; 14 positions match TRBD2. The CDR3 DNA reads as TGCGCCAGCAGCTCCGGACTAGCGGGGGGCCCTAGCTCCTACGAGCAGTACTTC. Translation: CASSSGLAGGPSSYEQYF.